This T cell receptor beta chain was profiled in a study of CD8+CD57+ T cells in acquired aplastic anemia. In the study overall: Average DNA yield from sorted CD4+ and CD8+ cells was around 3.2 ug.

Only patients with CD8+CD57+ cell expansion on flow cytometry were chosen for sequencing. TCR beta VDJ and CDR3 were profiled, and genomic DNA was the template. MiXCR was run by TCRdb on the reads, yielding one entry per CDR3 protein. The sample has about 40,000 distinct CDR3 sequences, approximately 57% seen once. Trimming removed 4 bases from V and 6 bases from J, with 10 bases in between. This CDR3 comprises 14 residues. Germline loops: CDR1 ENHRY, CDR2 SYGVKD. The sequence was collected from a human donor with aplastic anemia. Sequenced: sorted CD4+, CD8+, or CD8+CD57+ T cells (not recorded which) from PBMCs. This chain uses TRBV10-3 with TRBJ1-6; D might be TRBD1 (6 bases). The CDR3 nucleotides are TGTGCCATCAGTGGCACAGGGACTAATTCACCCCTCCACTTT. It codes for CAISGTGTNSPLHF.